This passage covers 7 T cell receptor beta chains from one sample sequenced in a study of OX40 agonist ivuxolimab in advanced cancers. Produced via immunoSEQ multiplex PCR; TCRdb's table is partial and in-frame only. This table has 100,000 or so clones, more than 75% appearing once. The sequences come from CD4+ or CD8+ T cells sorted from blood, collected in a trial of the OX40 agonist ivuxolimab. These receptors were collected from an adult with an advanced solid tumor such as melanoma, head and neck, liver or kidney cancer.

The chain employs TRBV7-9 and TRBJ2-3; 8 bases are a match to TRBD2. V dropped 1 base and J dropped 0; count of bases not matched to a gene: 6. The CDR3 extends over 17 amino acids. Looked up from germline, CDR1 is SEHNR and CDR2 is FQNEAQ (reference sequence). In DNA, the CDR3 is TGTGCCAGCAGCTTAGGGCCCCAGCGGGGGAGCACAGATACGCAGTATTTT. Its translation is CASSLGPQRGSTDTQYF.

Only a few counts were recorded for this clone. The chain has TRBV7-9 and TRBJ2-1, with D perhaps given as TRBD1 or TRBD2 (5 bases each). The V end was cut by 6 bases, the J end by 6 bases, with 18 bases between. Germline V CDR1 and CDR2: SEHNR, FQNEAQ (reference sequence). The CDR3 covers 15 residues. The CDR3, as DNA: TGTGCCAGCAGTATAGGCTTCGACAGCGGCAATGAGCAGTTCTTC. This gives the protein CASSIGFDSGNEQFF.

This chain joins TRBV5-1 and TRBJ1-6, with 7 nucleotides matching TRBD1. Germline trimming cut 4 bases from V and 7 bases from J; bases unmatched to any gene: 11. CDR1 is SGHRS and CDR2 is YFSETQ in the germline V gene. The CDR3 is 16 residues long. The chain's CDR3 is CASSGEGTVQNSPLHF. Here the CDR3 DNA reads TGCGCCAGCAGCGGGGAGGGGACAGTCCAGAATTCACCCCTCCACTTT.

Here the CDR3 reads CASSPGQGRNQPQHF. The CDR3, as DNA: TGCGCCAGCAGCCCCGGACAGGGTCGTAATCAGCCCCAGCATTTT. The V gene is TRBV5-1, the J gene TRBJ1-5, with 8 nucleotides matching TRBD1. J gave up 4 bases and V 4 bases, and 7 bases lay outside the gene matches. The CDR3 covers 15 residues. Looked up from germline, CDR1 is SGHRS and CDR2 is YFSETQ.

This chain joins TRBV2 and TRBJ1-1; D perhaps matches TRBD1 (6 bases). Deletions cut 6 bases from V and 8 bases from J, with 16 bases between. The CDR3 is 13 amino acids. The germline V gene encodes CDR1 SNHLY and CDR2 FYNNEI. CDR3 DNA sequence: TGTGCCAGCAGCGGGACACCTGGGGGGGAAGCTTTCTTT. Protein: CASSGTPGGEAFF.

The V gene is TRBV9, the J gene TRBJ2-2; tentatively, D is TRBD2 (6 bases). V was pared by 2 bases and J by 6 bases, with 8 bases between. CDR3 length: 13 amino acids. Germline V gene data show CDR1 as SGDLS and CDR2 as YYNGEE. CDR3 bases: TGTGCCAGCAGCGTTAGCGGCCCCGGGGAGCTGTTTTTT. Its protein is CASSVSGPGELFF.

The chain carries TRBV6-5 and TRBJ1-5, with TRBD1 as a possible D gene (6 bases). This CDR3 spans 13 amino acids. Trimming pared 6 bases from V and 3 bases from J, leaving 9 bases between. Germline CDR1 reads MNHEY; CDR2 reads SVGAGI. Here the CDR3 DNA reads TGTGCCAGCAGACAGGGCGTCAATCAGCCCCAGCATTTT. Amino acid sequence: CASRQGVNQPQHF.